This T cell receptor (beta chain) derives from a study of human T cells and chemical hapten exposure. For the study at large: Per-sample variation in TCR yield stemmed mainly from small pooled library volume differences. Study outcomes and limitations: The formation of large CDR3 similarity clusters by expanded TCRs significantly exceeded that of controls.

The CDR3 sequence is 15 residues long. The germline gives CDR1 SGDLS, CDR2 YYNGEE. Between the trimmed V and J ends, which lost 0 bases and 2 bases, there was a span of 9 bases. Notes on this clonotype: Its matching antigen is unknown.

Each CDR3 protein gets one entry after TCRdb re-called the RACE reads with MiXCR. The table has roughly 82,000 distinct CDR3 sequences, 12% seen once. Time point specified: patch test 1, 2 weeks after DPC sensitization. Treatment of the sample: therapeutic diphenylcyclopropenone sensitization with weekly scalp DPC. Blood sampling occurred before each patch-test application. The chain has TRBV9 and TRBJ1-3, with D unresolved. The TCR was taken from a woman aged 55-69 years with alopecia areata. Some clones in this sample may be carry-over from other donors' samples. The input for sequencing was whole blood, taken in connection with sensitization to the hapten diphenylcyclopropenone (DPC). The CDR3 protein is CASSVDDLPGNTIYF. The CDR3 bases are TGTGCCAGCAGCGTAGACGATCTTCCTGGAAACACCATATATTTT.